The 6 T cell receptor beta chains below were found in one sample sequenced in a study of tumor-infiltrating lymphocytes in primary liver carcinoma. TCR beta cDNA was made from approximately 500 ng total RNA with a constant-region primer. Slightly modified ARM-PCR served as the procedure for the TCR beta libraries. These libraries came from three rounds of nested multiplex PCR. For approximately 11 cycles apiece, the opening two PCR rounds ran with TRBV1-TRBV30 forward primers and a C-beta reverse primer. TCRdb ran MiXCR on the multiplex PCR reads and lists one entry per CDR3 protein. The sample lists fewer than 250,000 distinct CDR3 sequences, 65% seen once, with 6% to 8.5% in the top ten. Unsorted whole blood yielded the blood RNA, and germline DNA was also extracted. Sample: peripheral blood. The receptors were gathered from an older woman with primary liver carcinoma and hepatitis B virus infection.

With respect to this clonotype: A much larger clone is a single base away; this may be a read error. The V gene is TRBV29-1, the J gene TRBJ2-1; tentatively, D is TRBD2 (5 bases). Trimming removed 7 bases from V and 9 bases from J, with 16 bases in between. The germline CDR1 and CDR2 sequences are SQVTM and ANQGSEA. The CDR3 spans 12 residues. DNA of the CDR3: TGCAGCGCTGGACTTACGAACAGTGAGCAGTTCTTC. Protein product: CSAGLTNSEQFF.

This clonotype was observed a handful of times. Just one base apart from a much larger clone, this may be a read error. The rearrangement joins TRBV12-3 or TRBV12-4 to TRBJ1-5; 9 bases are a match to TRBD1. The J call may be mistaken, given a closer DNA end match to TRBJ2-3. This CDR3 has 15 amino acids. The CDR3 region is CASRERGTGHLPQYF. In DNA form, the CDR3 reads TGTGCCAGCAGAGAACGAGGGACAGGGCACTTGCCCCAGTATTTT.

The rearrangement joins TRBV7-9 to TRBJ2-7; TRBD1 matches at 9 bases. The germline V gene encodes CDR1 SEHNR and CDR2 FQNEAQ (reference sequence). CDR3 length: 13 amino acids. After removal of 10 bases from V and 2 bases from J, the junction contained 6 bases not matched to a gene. CDR3 protein: CATQRTGAYEQYF. The CDR3 DNA follows: TGTGCCACCCAAAGGACAGGGGCCTACGAGCAGTACTTC.

Note on this clonotype: The junction and the germline gene differ at one end; a read error may be behind it. The rearrangement joins TRBV30 to TRBJ1-5; D is ambiguous. Germline CDR1 and CDR2: GTSNPN and SVGIG (reference sequence). The CDR3 sequence is 13 residues long. CDR3 nucleotides: TGTGCCTGGGGGAAAATTAGGAATCAGTCCCAGCATTTT. Encoded protein: CAWGKIRNQSQHF.

This clonotype showed up many times. This chain links TRBV12-3 or TRBV12-4 with TRBJ1-6; 8 nucleotides agree with TRBD1. CDR3 length: 16 residues. With 5 bases clipped from V and 3 bases from J, the junction kept 6 bases outside the gene matches. In nucleotides, the CDR3 is TGTGCCAGCAGTCTTGGACAGGGAGGCTATAATTCACCCCTCCACTTT. Amino acids: CASSLGQGGYNSPLHF.

The chain carries TRBV28 and TRBJ1-2; perhaps TRBD1 as D (5 bases). Per the germline V gene, CDR1 is MDHEN and CDR2 is SYDVKM. The CDR3 has 15 amino acids. V lost 7 bases and J 7 bases, leaving 22 bases between the germline ends. CDR3 protein: CASTAGTGNRGGYTF. The CDR3 coding sequence is TGTGCCAGCACCGCGGGGACTGGCAATAGGGGTGGCTACACCTTC.